The rows below give T cell receptor beta chains drawn from one sample of a study of T-cell memory formation after mild COVID-19. MiXCR, run by TCRdb on the 5' RACE reads, gives a single entry per CDR3 protein. The sample includes roughly 510,000 distinct CDR3 sequences, 17% seen only once; the top ten take about 8.1%. Source material: PBMCs or a T cell subset sorted from them (not recorded which). The receptors originated from an adult woman who had mild COVID-19 (a few samples of this study predate the infection). Cell type and time point are not known. The CDR3 runs from the conserved cysteine through the conserved F or W. Each record gives: D gene, J gene, V gene, clone size, CDR3 DNA, CDR3 protein. D genes are given only for firm matches. Size tells how often a clone was seen (once, few, many) or the class of an expanded clone, and some rows leave it out.

d_call: TRBD2; j_call: TRBJ2-3; v_call: TRBV7-3; clone_size: .; cdr3_nt: TGTGCCAGCAGCTTAATCGGGACTAGCGGCACAGATACGCAGTATTTT; cdr3_aa: CASSLIGTSGTDTQYF
d_call: .; j_call: TRBJ2-7; v_call: TRBV4-3; clone_size: .; cdr3_nt: TGCGCCAGCAGCCAAAGGGCCCCGGGGGCGGGAAACGAGCAGTACTTC; cdr3_aa: CASSQRAPGAGNEQYF
d_call: TRBD1; j_call: TRBJ2-6; v_call: TRBV20-1; clone_size: .; cdr3_nt: TGCAGTGCTAGAGAATCAACAGGGGGGTACTCTGGGGCCAACGTCCTGACTTTC; cdr3_aa: CSARESTGGYSGANVLTF
d_call: .; j_call: TRBJ1-1; v_call: TRBV7-3; clone_size: .; cdr3_nt: TGTGCCAGCAGCTTACGGGGGGACTCTGAAGCTTTCTTT; cdr3_aa: CASSLRGDSEAFF
d_call: TRBD2; j_call: TRBJ2-1; v_call: TRBV6-2/TRBV6-3; clone_size: few; cdr3_nt: TGTGCCGGCCGATGGACTAGTTCCGATGAGCAGTTCTTC; cdr3_aa: CAGRWTSSDEQFF
d_call: TRBD1; j_call: TRBJ1-1; v_call: TRBV11-2; clone_size: .; cdr3_nt: TGTGCCAGCAGCTTAGGGGGACAGATGGGCACTGAAGCTTTCTTT; cdr3_aa: CASSLGGQMGTEAFF
d_call: TRBD1; j_call: TRBJ2-3; v_call: TRBV5-4; clone_size: .; cdr3_nt: TGTGCCAGCAGCTTGGATTTGGGACAGAGAGGTCGAGATACGCAGTATTTT; cdr3_aa: CASSLDLGQRGRDTQYF
d_call: TRBD2; j_call: TRBJ2-7; v_call: TRBV9; clone_size: .; cdr3_nt: TGTGCCAGCAGCGTAACCTCGGATAGCGGGACCTACGAGCAGTACTTC; cdr3_aa: CASSVTSDSGTYEQYF
d_call: .; j_call: TRBJ1-3; v_call: TRBV11-2; clone_size: few; cdr3_nt: TGTGCCAGCAGCCTCTACAGCGGGGCATTTCTCCCAGACTCTGGAAACACCATATATTTT; cdr3_aa: CASSLYSGAFLPDSGNTIYF
d_call: TRBD2; j_call: TRBJ2-7; v_call: TRBV7-9; clone_size: .; cdr3_nt: TGTGCCAGCAGCTCGTCTAGTGGGGCTAGCGGGGGGTACGAGCAGTACTTC; cdr3_aa: CASSSSSGASGGYEQYF
d_call: .; j_call: TRBJ1-4; v_call: TRBV12-3/TRBV12-4; clone_size: many; cdr3_nt: TGTGCCAGCAGTCGGGACCTTCGTGGTGAAAAACTGTTTTTT; cdr3_aa: CASSRDLRGEKLFF
d_call: .; j_call: TRBJ2-3; v_call: TRBV29-1; clone_size: few; cdr3_nt: TGCAGCGTTGAAGATCGGGGAGGTAGCACAGATACGCAGTATTTT; cdr3_aa: CSVEDRGGSTDTQYF
d_call: TRBD2; j_call: TRBJ2-5; v_call: TRBV20-1; clone_size: few; cdr3_nt: TGCAGTGCTAGCTCTAGCGGGGGGGCCCAAGAGACCCAGTACTTC; cdr3_aa: CSASSSGGAQETQYF
d_call: .; j_call: TRBJ2-1; v_call: TRBV7-2; clone_size: .; cdr3_nt: TGTGCCAGCAGCCTTAGAACTGGGAGCTCCTACAATGAGCAGTTCTTC; cdr3_aa: CASSLRTGSSYNEQFF
d_call: .; j_call: TRBJ2-5; v_call: TRBV6-5; clone_size: few; cdr3_nt: TGTGCCAGCAGTCCCCGGGGCCCACAAGAGACCCAGTACTTC; cdr3_aa: CASSPRGPQETQYF
d_call: TRBD2; j_call: TRBJ2-7; v_call: TRBV6-5; clone_size: .; cdr3_nt: TGTGCCAGCAGTTACTCGAGTAGCGGGACGGCAAGCTCCTACGAGCAGTACTTC; cdr3_aa: CASSYSSSGTASSYEQYF
d_call: TRBD1; j_call: TRBJ1-1; v_call: TRBV5-1; clone_size: .; cdr3_nt: TGCGCCAGCAGCTGGGACAGGGGGCGCCGAGAAGCTTTCTTT; cdr3_aa: CASSWDRGRREAFF
d_call: .; j_call: TRBJ2-2; v_call: TRBV5-1; clone_size: few; cdr3_nt: TGCGCCAGCAGTGGTCCCGGGGGGCTTTCCGGGGAGCTGTTTTTT; cdr3_aa: CASSGPGGLSGELFF